The clone carrying this T cell receptor beta chain was picked up a small number of times. Its target is unknown. A single record per CDR3 protein comes from TCRdb applying MiXCR to the 5' RACE reads. The sample has about 200,000 distinct CDR3 sequences, approximately 16% seen once; the top ten hold 2.4%. The sample comes from a study of T-cell memory formation after mild COVID-19. Findings and caveats of the study: CD4+ clones that contracted lay mainly in CM and EM; CD8+ ones lay in EMRA. Memory sampled before infection contained some responding clones, suggesting cross-reactive memory joined. What remained unconfirmed was the SARS-CoV-2 specificity of second-wave clones peaking on day 37.

The CDR3 has 12 amino acids. The germline V and J ends were trimmed by 0 bases and 7 bases, with 4 bases remaining between them. The germline V gene has CDR1 LGHDT and CDR2 YNNKEL (reference sequence). Specimen: PBMCs or a T cell subset sorted from them (not recorded which). The chain uses TRBV3-1 and TRBJ2-4; no reliable D call. The clonotype comes from an adult woman who had mild COVID-19 (a few samples of this study predate the infection). Cell type and time point are not known. In DNA form, the CDR3 reads TGTGCCAGCAGCCAAGAAGGGAACATTCAGTACTTC. It is translated as CASSQEGNIQYF.